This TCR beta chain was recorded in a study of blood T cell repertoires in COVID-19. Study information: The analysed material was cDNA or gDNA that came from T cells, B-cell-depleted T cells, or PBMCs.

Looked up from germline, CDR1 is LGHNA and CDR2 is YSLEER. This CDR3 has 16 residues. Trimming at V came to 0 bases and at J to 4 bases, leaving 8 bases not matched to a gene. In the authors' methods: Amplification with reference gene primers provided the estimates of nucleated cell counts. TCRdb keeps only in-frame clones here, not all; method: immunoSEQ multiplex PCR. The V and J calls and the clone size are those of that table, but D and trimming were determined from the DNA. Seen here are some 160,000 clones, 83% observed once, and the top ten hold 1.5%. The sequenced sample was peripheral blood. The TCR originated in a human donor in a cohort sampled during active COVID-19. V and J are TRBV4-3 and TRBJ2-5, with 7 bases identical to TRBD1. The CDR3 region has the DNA TGCGCCAGCAGCCAAGAAACGACAGGGTGGGGAGAGACCCAGTACTTC. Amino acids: CASSQETTGWGETQYF.